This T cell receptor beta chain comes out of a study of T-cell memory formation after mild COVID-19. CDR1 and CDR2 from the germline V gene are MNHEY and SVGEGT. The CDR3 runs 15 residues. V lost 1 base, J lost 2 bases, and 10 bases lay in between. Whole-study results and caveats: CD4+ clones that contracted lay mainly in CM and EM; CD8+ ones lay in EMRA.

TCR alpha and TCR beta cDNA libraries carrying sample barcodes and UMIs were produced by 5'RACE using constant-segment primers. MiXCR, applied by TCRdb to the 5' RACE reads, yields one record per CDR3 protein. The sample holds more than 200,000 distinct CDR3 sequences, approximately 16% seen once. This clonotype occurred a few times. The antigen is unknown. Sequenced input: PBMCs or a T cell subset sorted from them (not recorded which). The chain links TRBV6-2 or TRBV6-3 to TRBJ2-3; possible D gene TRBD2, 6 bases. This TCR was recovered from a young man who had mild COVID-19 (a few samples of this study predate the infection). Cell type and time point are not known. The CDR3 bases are TGTGCCAGCAGTTACTGGCGGGGTAACACAGATACGCAGTATTTT. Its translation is CASSYWRGNTDTQYF.